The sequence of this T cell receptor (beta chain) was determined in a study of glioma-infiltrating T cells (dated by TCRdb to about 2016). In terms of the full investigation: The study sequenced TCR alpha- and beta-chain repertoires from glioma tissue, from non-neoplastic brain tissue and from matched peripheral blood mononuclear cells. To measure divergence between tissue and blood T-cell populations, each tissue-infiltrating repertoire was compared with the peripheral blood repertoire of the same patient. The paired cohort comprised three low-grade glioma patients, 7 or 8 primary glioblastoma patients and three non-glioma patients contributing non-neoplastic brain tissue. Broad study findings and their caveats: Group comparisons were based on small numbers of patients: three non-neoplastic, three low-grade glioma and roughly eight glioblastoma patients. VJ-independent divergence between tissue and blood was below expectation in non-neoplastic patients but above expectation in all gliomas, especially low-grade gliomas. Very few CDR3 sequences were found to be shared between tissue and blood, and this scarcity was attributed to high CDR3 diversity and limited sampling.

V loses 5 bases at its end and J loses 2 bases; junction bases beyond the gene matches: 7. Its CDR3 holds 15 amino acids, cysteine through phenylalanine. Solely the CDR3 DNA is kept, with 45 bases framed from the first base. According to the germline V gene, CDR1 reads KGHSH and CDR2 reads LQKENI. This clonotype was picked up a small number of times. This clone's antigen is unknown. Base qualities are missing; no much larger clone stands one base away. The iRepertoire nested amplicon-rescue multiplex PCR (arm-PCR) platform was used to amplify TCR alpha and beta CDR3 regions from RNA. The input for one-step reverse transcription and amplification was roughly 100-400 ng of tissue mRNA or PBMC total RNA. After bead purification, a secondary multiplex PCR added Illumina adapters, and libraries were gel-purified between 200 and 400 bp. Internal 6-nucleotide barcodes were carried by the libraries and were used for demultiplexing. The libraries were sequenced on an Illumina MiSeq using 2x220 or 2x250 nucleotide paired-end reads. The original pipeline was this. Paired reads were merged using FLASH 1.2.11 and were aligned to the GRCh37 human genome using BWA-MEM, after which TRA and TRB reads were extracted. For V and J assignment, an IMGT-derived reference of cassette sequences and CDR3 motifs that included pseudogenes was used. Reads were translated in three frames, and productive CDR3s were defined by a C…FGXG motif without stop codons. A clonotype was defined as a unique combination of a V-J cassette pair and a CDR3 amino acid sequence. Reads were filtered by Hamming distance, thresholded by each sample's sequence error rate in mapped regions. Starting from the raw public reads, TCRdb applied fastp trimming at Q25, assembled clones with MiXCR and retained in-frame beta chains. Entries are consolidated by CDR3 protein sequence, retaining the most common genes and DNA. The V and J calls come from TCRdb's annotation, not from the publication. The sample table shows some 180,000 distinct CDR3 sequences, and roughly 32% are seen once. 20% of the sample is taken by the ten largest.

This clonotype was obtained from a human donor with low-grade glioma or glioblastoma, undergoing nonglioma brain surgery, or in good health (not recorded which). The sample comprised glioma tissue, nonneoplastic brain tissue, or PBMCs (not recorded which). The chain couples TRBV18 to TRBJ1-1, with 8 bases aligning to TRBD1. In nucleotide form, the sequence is TGTGCCAGCTCAGGGTCGACAGGGGCCAACACTGAAGCTTTCTTT. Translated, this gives CASSGSTGANTEAFF.